Detailed here is one T cell receptor beta chain. The antigen is not known. These data belong to a study of T cell repertoires in cytomegalovirus infection. Study background: The authors used CMV epitopes that were HLA-C-restricted (recently identified) and HLA-B-restricted (well studied).

Study-level findings and limits: Summed frequency of public TCR beta families distinguished CMV carriers with the relevant HLA.

TCRdb reprocessed the reads via MiXCR and lists one record per CDR3 protein. The profile shows 370,000 or so distinct CDR3 sequences, about 35% of them singletons. CDR3 length equals 17 residues. V was pared by 5 bases and J by 5 bases, with 12 bases of the junction left unmatched. CDR1 SGHAT and CDR2 FQNNGV come from the germline V gene. This chain uses TRBV11-2 with TRBJ2-3; 11 bases line up with TRBD2. This receptor was identified in a human donor in good health (CMV status not recorded). Some clones in this sample may be carry-over from other donors' samples. The sample in question was cultured PBMCs, obtained from culture after CMV antigen stimulation. DNA of the CDR3: TGTGCCAGCAGCCCCTCAAAACTAGCGGGAGATCGAGATACGCAGTATTTT. Translation: CASSPSKLAGDRDTQYF.